The sequence of this T cell receptor beta chain was determined in a study of blood T cell repertoires in COVID-19. Overall study context: Sites in the United States, Italy and Spain provided acute and convalescent COVID-19 samples. From T cells, B-cell-depleted T cells, or PBMCs came the material, which was cDNA or gDNA.

Source study methods: Reference gene primer amplification gave nucleated cell count estimates. TCRdb's copy holds only in-frame clones and misses some; the assay was immunoSEQ multiplex PCR. V and J calls and clone size are those listed in that table; D and trimming were worked out from the DNA. The profile shows hundreds of thousands of clones, about 88% of them singletons. Participants' reported clinical history set cohort assignment. The germline V gene has CDR1 SNHLY and CDR2 FYNNEI. The CDR3 is 15 residues long. After removal of 4 bases from V and 0 bases from J, the junction contained 1 base not matched to a gene.

The chain joins TRBV2 to TRBJ2-1; 9 nucleotides agree with TRBD1. This clonotype was sampled from a woman aged 25 to 39 who had recovered from COVID-19. Sequencing used PBMCs or T cells enriched from blood (not recorded which). The DNA for the CDR3 is TGTGCCAGCAGTGGACAGGGGGGCTCCTACAATGAGCAGTTCTTC. Translated, it gives CASSGQGGSYNEQFF.